This T cell receptor beta chain was captured by sequencing in a study of T cells in Graves' hyperthyroidism and ophthalmopathy (dated by TCRdb to the late 2010s). Study-level background: Peripheral blood was collected at initial diagnosis, before any treatment. To identify distinguishing TCR V-J signatures, a discovery cohort of about a hundred patients was used, comprising some 43 with Graves' ophthalmopathy and under 60 with stable Graves' hyperthyroidism. An independent validation cohort of around 19 hyperthyroidism patients and roughly 16 patients who later progressed to ophthalmopathy tested prospective prediction of ophthalmopathy. The roughly 100 discovery patients were randomly split 7:3 into training and test sets. Thyroid tissue and blood T-cell repertoires from more than five Graves' hyperthyroidism patients were also compared in the study. Once sampling was done, hyperthyroidism patients were given methimazole at a starting dose of 30 mg daily, whereas ophthalmopathy patients were given high-dose intravenous methylprednisolone. TCR Vbeta CDR3 sequencing of some 140 peripheral blood samples (around 45 ophthalmopathy, roughly 72 hyperthyroidism and approximately 17 progressor patients) is reported in the paper.

This clonotype was picked up many times. The antigen this receptor binds is unknown. Qualities for individual bases were not recorded, and no much larger clone is one base off. Hyperthyroidism patients were aged 18 to 65 years and newly diagnosed, with disease duration of less than 2 months. The study excluded patients with uncontrolled infections, other autoimmune diseases, pregnancy or lactation. Diagnoses relied on clinical symptoms, serum thyroxine and TRAb, thyroid ultrasound and orbital computed tomography. Blood from progressor patients was collected at the time of first diagnosis with hyperthyroidism, before any ophthalmopathy symptoms had appeared. PBMCs were isolated from 7.5 to 10 ml of fresh peripheral blood by Ficoll-Paque density gradient centrifugation. Progressor patients were defined as those initially diagnosed with Graves' hyperthyroidism in whom ophthalmopathy developed during follow-up. Total RNA was extracted using Trizol reagent, and RNA quality was assessed on an Agilent 2100 Bioanalyzer.

Points the paper makes about the study in general: Blood samples also contained most of the expanded thyroid clonotypes (frequency above 0.001), which suggests that blood repertoires may reflect thyroid immune responses. In cross-validation, a model built on a 13 V-J signature told ophthalmopathy apart from stable hyperthyroidism with approximately 90% sensitivity and roughly 81% specificity, and in testing the same model reached 80%/75%. No statistical method was used to set the sample size in advance, and investigators knew the group allocation. In validation, progression to ophthalmopathy was predicted by the model with roughly 69% sensitivity and around 75% specificity, a median of approximately 6.5 months before onset.

TCR beta CDR3 regions were amplified from RNA transcripts. A first-round RT-PCR of the TCR CDR3 used the HTBI primer set with the Qiagen OneStep RT-PCR kit. A second multiplex PCR round built the libraries, followed by size selection and purification. Libraries were sequenced paired-end with 100 bp reads on an Illumina HiSeq2000. The authors' pipeline ran thus. SOAPnuke was used to process the raw data, with reads discarded if the reads contained adapters or uncalled bases, had a mean Phred below 15, or lacked an exact constant-primer or identifier match. High-quality paired reads were merged with COPE v1.2.5, and unique nucleotide sequences were defined as clonotypes. MiTCR v1.1 was used to align the clonotypes against IMGT TRBV, TRBD and TRBJ reference segments. The analysis was restricted to V-J combinations with a frequency above 0.0001, which together covered 99.2% of the repertoires. A TCS score was defined as the ratio of F50 (clonal expansion) to E x V (chaos), with BLOSUM62-based TCRdist applied between CDR3 peptides within each V-J. Welch's t-statistics and random forest reduced approximately 520 V-J features to roughly 13, which were used in a naive Bayes classifier (R e1071). TCRdb applied fastp at Q25 and MiXCR to the public reads, then kept only in-frame beta chains. Merged by CDR3 protein, the rows form single entries marked with the most common genes and DNA. What appears here as the V and J calls and clone size reflects TCRdb's work, not the paper's. In all, the sample holds around 260,000 distinct CDR3 sequences, and 25% to 30% of those were seen once. Approximately 30% of the sample is taken by the ten largest.

Sequenced: blood. The TCR sequence derives from a man aged 35 to 55 with Graves' hyperthyroidism that later progressed to Graves' ophthalmopathy.

At the DNA level, the sequence is TGTGCCAGCAGTGAAAGCCTAGCGGCTAAAGAGACCCAGTACTTC. It codes for CASSESLAAKETQYF. The V and J segments used are TRBV6-1 and TRBJ2-5; 7 bases in between match TRBD2. Here V drops 2 bases and J drops 3 bases, and the junction holds 6 bases not matched to any gene. The CDR3 covers 15 residues, taking in both the cysteine and the phenylalanine. The retained sequence is limited to the CDR3, 45 bases, with the frame set at the first base. CDR1 is given as MNHNS and CDR2 as SASEGT, both from the germline V gene.